The rows below give T cell receptor beta chains drawn from one sample of a study of shared clonotypes between healthy human individuals. Profiled with immunoSEQ multiplex PCR; TCRdb holds only in-frame clones, not every one. The sample holds about 820,000 clones, 85% to 95% seen once. The material sequenced was naive CD8+ T cells sorted from blood. The receptors were gathered from a man aged 30-40 years in good health. Both conserved end residues are part of each CDR3. The order of the fields is V gene, D gene, J gene, clone size, CDR3 length, CDR3 DNA, CDR3 protein. The D gene is left open where the match is weak. Clone size, where shown, is once, few, many, or a class for clones that have expanded.

>TRBV7-8|NA|TRBJ2-7|few|15
TGTGCCAGCAGCACCGGGACACCCAGCTCCTACGAGCAGTACTTC
CASSTGTPSSYEQYF
>TRBV27|NA|TRBJ2-7|NA|15
TGTGCCAGCAGTTTAACCAGGGGTCGGTCCTACGAGCAGTACTTC
CASSLTRGRSYEQYF
>TRBV27|TRBD2|TRBJ2-7|NA|13
TGTGCCAGCAGCCTGACTAGCGGATACGAGCAGTACTTC
CASSLTSGYEQYF
>TRBV7-6|NA|TRBJ2-7|NA|12
TGTGCCAGCAGCTTAGGAAACAGGGAGCAGTACTTC
CASSLGNREQYF
>TRBV19|TRBD1|TRBJ1-4|once|14
TGTGCCAGTCAAACAGGGGCTGCTAATGAAAAACTGTTTTTT
CASQTGAANEKLFF
>TRBV14|TRBD1|TRBJ1-1|NA|15
TGTGCCAGCAGCCTCCGGGACAGGGGATATACTGAAGCTTTCTTT
CASSLRDRGYTEAFF
>TRBV5-1|NA|TRBJ2-1|NA|14
TGCGCCAGCAGGGGCGACTCCTCGTACAATGAGCAGTTCTTC
CASRGDSSYNEQFF
>TRBV2|NA|TRBJ2-7|NA|11
TGTGCCAGCAGAGAGTCATACGAGCAGTACTTC
CASRESYEQYF
>TRBV7-6|NA|TRBJ2-7|once|14
TGTGCCAGCAGCGCGAGGACGGAATCCTACGAGCAGTACTTC
CASSARTESYEQYF
>TRBV5-1|TRBD2|TRBJ2-7|NA|15
TGCGCCAGCAGCTTGATTAGCGGGAGGGTAAGAGAGCAGTACTTC
CASSLISGRVREQYF
>TRBV13|TRBD2|TRBJ2-7|NA|15
TGTGCCAGCAGCTCCTCGGGACTAGCGGGAGTCGAGCAGTACTTC
CASSSSGLAGVEQYF
>TRBV6-5|NA|TRBJ1-1|NA|15
TGTGCCAGCAGTTACTCGTCCTTTTTCGCCGCTGAAGCTTTCTTT
CASSYSSFFAAEAFF
>TRBV6-5|NA|TRBJ1-1|NA|11
TGTGCCAGCGGGGAAAACAGGGAAGCTTTCTTT
CASGENREAFF
>TRBV27|NA|TRBJ2-3|NA|13
TGTGCCAGCAGTTTCGTCGGCACAGATACGCAGTATTTT
CASSFVGTDTQYF
>TRBV29-1|TRBD2|TRBJ2-5|NA|19
TGCAGCGTTGAAGGGACAGTGGGGACTAGCGGGAGGAGGCAAGAGACCCAGTACTTC
CSVEGTVGTSGRRQETQYF
>TRBV29-1|NA|TRBJ2-5|NA|15
TGCAGCGTTGAAGATCCCAGCTCAACCGGGGAGACCCAGTACTTC
CSVEDPSSTGETQYF
>TRBV6-1|TRBD1|TRBJ1-3|NA|15
TGTGCCAGCACTGGACAGGGGCGCTCTGGAAACACCATATATTTT
CASTGQGRSGNTIYF
>TRBV7-9|NA|TRBJ1-5|NA|13
TGTGCCAGCAGCTTAGAAGGGATGGCGCCCCAGCATTTT
CASSLEGMAPQHF
>TRBV29-1|NA|TRBJ2-2|NA|13
TGCAGCGTCTACGGGTCCGACGTCCGGGAGCTGTTTTTT
CSVYGSDVRELFF
>TRBV10-3|NA|TRBJ1-1|few|15
TGTGCCATCAGTGAGTTCCTAGGACAGAATAGGGAAGCTTTCTTT
CAISEFLGQNREAFF
>TRBV4-3|NA|TRBJ2-7|NA|17
TGCGCCAGCAGCCAAGATCGGTGGACCTCCCAAGAGGGCGAGCAGTACTTC
CASSQDRWTSQEGEQYF
>TRBV7-3|TRBD2|TRBJ2-3|NA|16
TGTGCCAGCAAAACCCCGGGACTAGTTATTAGAAATACGCAGTATTTT
CASKTPGLVIRNTQYF
>TRBV28|TRBD2|TRBJ2-7|NA|16
TGTGCCAGCAGTTTTTCAGTGGCGGGAGCTTCCTACGAGCAGTACTTC
CASSFSVAGASYEQYF
>TRBV27|TRBD2|TRBJ2-7|NA|15
TGTGCCAGCAGTCCGGGACTAGCGGGCCTTCGGGAGCAGTACTTC
CASSPGLAGLREQYF
>TRBV5-1|TRBD1|TRBJ1-3|NA|14
TGCGCCAGCAGCTTGGGGACAGGGGAAAACACCATATATTTT
CASSLGTGENTIYF
>TRBV30|NA|TRBJ2-3|once|14
TGTGCCGGTATGTTCCAAGTATACACAGATACGCAGTATTTT
CAGMFQVYTDTQYF
>TRBV11-3|NA|TRBJ2-5|NA|13
TGTGCCAGCAGCGCCCGAGGCCAAGAGACCCAGTACTTC
CASSARGQETQYF
>TRBV7-9|NA|TRBJ2-2|NA|15
TGTGCCAGCAGCCTAATACCCTCGGAGACCGGGGAGCTGTTTTTT
CASSLIPSETGELFF
>TRBV9|NA|TRBJ2-1|NA|15
TGTGCCAGCAGCGTAGATCAGGAGTCCTACAATGAGCAGTTCTTC
CASSVDQESYNEQFF
>TRBV27|NA|TRBJ1-5|NA|13
TGTGCCAGCGCCCGCGGAGGTAGGCAGCCCCAGCATTTT
CASARGGRQPQHF
>TRBV7-9|NA|TRBJ2-7|NA|15
TGTGCCAGCAGCTTAGAGCAGGGGCACCGGTACGAGCAGTACTTC
CASSLEQGHRYEQYF
>TRBV6-1|NA|TRBJ2-7|NA|12
TGTGCCAGCAGGGTTTACCCTGAGGAGCAGTACTTC
CASRVYPEEQYF
>TRBV28|NA|TRBJ2-7|NA|16
TGTGCCAGCAGTTTCATCACGGGGGGCCTTCACTACGAGCAGTACTTC
CASSFITGGLHYEQYF
>TRBV21-1|NA|TRBJ1-5|NA|14
TGTGCCAGCAGCAAAAGGGATCTTGATCAGCCCCAGCATTTT
CASSKRDLDQPQHF
>TRBV29-1|NA|TRBJ1-1|NA|12
TGCAGCGCTCACAGGGAAAACACTGAAGCTTTCTTT
CSAHRENTEAFF
>TRBV11-1|NA|TRBJ2-7|NA|15
TGTGCCAGCAGCTTAGAAAGTCCCGCGTCCTACGAGCAGTACTTC
CASSLESPASYEQYF
>TRBV28|NA|TRBJ2-1|few|15
TGTGCCAGCAGTTTTGACGAAAGCTCCTACAATGAGCAGTTCTTC
CASSFDESSYNEQFF